One T cell receptor beta chain is described in this entry. Positive CCR7 selection of CD45RO-negative cells yielded the naive CD8 cells, and terminally differentiated effector memory CD45RA+ cells were excluded. Profiling relied on immunoSEQ multiplex PCR, and the TCRdb table lists in-frame clones only, not all of them. The sample consists of 760,000 or so clones, approximately 97% of them appearing once. The sample belongs to a study of shared clonotypes between healthy human individuals. The CDR3 runs to 13 residues. Germline CDR1 is SGHAT and CDR2 is FQNNGV. Trimming removed 6 bases from V and 4 bases from J, with 12 bases in between.

Input material: naive CD8+ T cells sorted from blood. The chain links TRBV11-2 to TRBJ1-1; possibly TRBD1 for D (5 bases). This TCR derives from a young man in good health. CDR3 protein: CASSFGTLTEAFF. The CDR3 nucleotides are TGTGCCAGCAGTTTCGGGACTCTCACTGAAGCTTTCTTT. The entire variable domain, with the rest obtained from reference TRBV11-2 and TRBJ1-1, is as follows: EAGVAQSPRYKIIEKRQSVAFWCNPISGHATLYWYQQILGQGPKLLIQFQNNGVVDDSQLPKDRFSAERLKGVDSTLKIQPAKLEDSAVYLCASSFGTLTEAFFGQGTRLTVV.